Listed here are 26 T cell receptor beta chains from one sample, sequenced in a study of early T cells in non-severe SARS-CoV-2 infection. TCRdb fed the 5' RACE reads into MiXCR, producing one record per CDR3 protein. The sample holds 35,000 to 40,000 distinct CDR3 sequences; 4.5% to 7.5% are singletons and the top ten take 7.6%. Sequencing used whole blood. The receptors originated from an adult who was a healthcare worker with PCR-confirmed SARS-CoV-2 infection or an uninfected control (not recorded which).

This clonotype was seen at least ten times. The rearrangement uses TRBV12-2 and TRBJ1-1. TRBV12-2 is marked as a pseudogene. CDR3 length: 16 amino acids. CDR3 sequence reads: CASRFPGPREGTEAFF. CDR3 nucleotides: TGTGCAAGTCGCTTCCCGGGCCCCCGGGAGGGCACTGAAGCTTTCTTT.

This clonotype was found many times. The chain couples TRBV6-2 or TRBV6-3 to TRBJ1-2; D not resolved. Germline V gives CDR1 MNHEY, CDR2 SVGEGT. V lost 2 bases and J 5 bases, leaving 6 bases between the germline ends. The CDR3 is made up of 12 amino acids. CDR3 protein: CASSYGVYGYTF. As DNA, the CDR3 is TGTGCCAGCAGTTACGGCGTTTATGGCTACACCTTC.

This clonotype was seen at least ten times. V gene TRBV7-6 combines with J gene TRBJ2-1, with a possible D match to TRBD2 (6 bases). The V gene's germline CDR1 is SGHVS and CDR2 FNYEAQ. The CDR3 spans 13 residues. V was cut by 4 bases and J by 7 bases, with 11 bases left in between. This chain's CDR3 is CASSSPEGNEQFF. CDR3 DNA: TGTGCCAGCAGCTCCCCGGAGGGGAATGAGCAGTTCTTC.

This clonotype was found many times. The CDR3 region has the DNA TGCAGCGCCCAGGAAGGCCTGCTGGTTGCGGGGGGGTCCTACAATGAGCAGTTCTTC. Translated: CSAQEGLLVAGGSYNEQFF. The rearrangement joins TRBV29-1 to TRBJ2-1; 9 bases are shared with TRBD2. The CDR3 contains 19 residues. Trimming cost V 7 bases and J 1 base; bases outside gene matches: 20. The germline gives CDR1 SQVTM, CDR2 ANQGSEA.

This clonotype was recorded many times. The rearrangement uses TRBV20-1 and TRBJ1-5, with 9 nucleotides matching TRBD1. Trimming removed 5 bases from V and 6 bases from J; junction bases left unmatched: 5. Germline CDR1 DFQATT, CDR2 SNEGSKA (reference sequence). The CDR3 is made up of 13 amino acids. The CDR3 DNA reads TGCAGTGCTGGACAGGGGTGGGTTCAGCCCCAGCATTTT. Translating gives CSAGQGWVQPQHF.

This clonotype was picked up many times. V and J are TRBV7-9 and TRBJ2-2; D ambiguous. CDR3 size: 12 residues. V shed 7 bases and J shed 4 bases, with 7 bases lying between them. CDR1 SEHNR and CDR2 FQNEAQ come from the germline V gene (reference sequence). CDR3: CASILSTGELFF. The CDR3 DNA follows: TGTGCCAGCATTTTATCCACCGGGGAGCTGTTTTTT. The whole variable domain, remainder taken from reference TRBV7-9 and TRBJ2-2, is DTGVSQNPRHKITKRGQNVTFRCDPISEHNRLYWYRQTLGQGPEFLTYFQNEAQLEKSRLLSDRFSAERPKGSFSTLEIQRTEQGDSAMYLCASILSTGELFFGEGSRLTVL.

The table lists this clonotype with a few counts. The J gene is TRBJ1-1, the V gene TRBV6-2 or TRBV6-3; a weak D match, TRBD1 (6 bases). The CDR3 runs to 14 residues. V lost 2 bases and J lost 6, with 13 bases in between. Germline lookup yields CDR1 MNHEY and CDR2 SVGEGT. This CDR3 is CASSYGGESSEAFF. CDR3 bases: TGTGCCAGCAGTTACGGGGGCGAATCTTCTGAAGCTTTCTTT.

In this sample, this clonotype turned up many times. The genes are TRBV15 and TRBJ2-6, with no clear D. The CDR3 runs 17 residues. V was clipped by 0 bases and J by 0 bases, with 9 bases between them. Germline loops: CDR1 LNHNV, CDR2 YYDKDF (reference sequence). CDR3 amino acids: CATSRDSRSSGANVLTF. CDR3 DNA sequence: TGTGCCACCAGCAGAGATAGTAGGAGCTCTGGGGCCAACGTCCTGACTTTC.

This clonotype was counted many times. The chain joins TRBV30 to TRBJ2-1; D tentatively fits TRBD1 or TRBD2 (7 bases each). The length of the CDR3 is 13 residues. Trimming took off 2 bases at V and 7 bases at J, with 12 bases between the two ends. CDR1 and CDR2 from the germline V gene are GTSNPN and SVGIG (reference sequence). CDR3 DNA sequence: TGTGCCTGGAGTCGACAGGGAGGGAATGAGCAGTTCTTC. It is translated as CAWSRQGGNEQFF. Full variable domain (missing parts from reference TRBV30 and TRBJ2-1): SQTIHQWPATLVQPVGSPLSLECTVEGTSNPNLYWYRQAAGRGLQLLFYSVGIGQISSEVPQNLSASRPQDRQFILSSKKLLLSDSGFYLCAWSRQGGNEQFFGPGTRLTVL.

This clonotype was counted between two and nine times. The chain joins TRBV27 to TRBJ2-4; 14 bases fit TRBD2. Germline CDR1 and CDR2: MNHEY and SMNVEV (reference sequence). The ends lost 6 bases at V and 8 bases at J; junction bases unmatched: 6. This CDR3 has 15 amino acids. The CDR3 region has the DNA TGTGCCAGCAGGGGACTAGCGGGAGTGTATGACATTCAGTACTTC. Its translation is CASRGLAGVYDIQYF.

This clonotype was recorded many times. The V call is TRBV27, the J call TRBJ1-5, with TRBD1 as a possible D gene (5 bases). The germline gives CDR1 MNHEY, CDR2 SMNVEV (reference sequence). The CDR3 length is 14 residues. The ends were cut back, 4 bases at V and 0 bases at J, with 7 bases in the middle. This CDR3 is CASSWTLSNQPQHF. CDR3 bases: TGTGCCAGCAGTTGGACACTTAGCAATCAGCCCCAGCATTTT.

This clonotype was counted at least ten times. This chain uses TRBV12-5 with TRBJ1-1; D is unclear. Germline V CDR1 and CDR2: LGHNT, FRNRAP. The CDR3 covers 15 residues. The V end lost 2 bases, the J end lost 1 base, and 11 bases lay between the germline ends. CDR3 sequence reads: CASGLTQVGNTEAFF. In DNA, the CDR3 is TGTGCTAGTGGTTTGACCCAGGTGGGGAACACTGAAGCTTTCTTT.

This clonotype has ten or more counts. The gene calls are TRBV10-3 and TRBJ1-1, with D hard to call. V lost 5 bases and J 3 bases, leaving 10 bases between the germline ends. The CDR3 extends over 13 amino acids. Germline V gene lookup returns CDR1 ENHRY and CDR2 SYGVKD. CDR3 DNA sequence: TGTGCCATCAGTCGAGAGAGAGACACTGAAGCTTTCTTT. Encoded protein: CAISRERDTEAFF.

This clonotype has ten or more counts. The J gene is TRBJ1-2, the V gene TRBV12-5; TRBD1 agrees at 9 bases. Losses at the gene ends were 0 bases for V and 6 bases for J; bases not matched to a gene: 5. In germline, CDR1 is LGHNT, CDR2 FRNRAP. The CDR3 has 15 residues. This chain's CDR3 is CASGLVRDRVHGYTF. The CDR3 DNA sequence: TGTGCTAGTGGTTTGGTCCGGGACAGGGTCCATGGCTACACCTTC.

In its sample, this clonotype was seen many times. The chain couples TRBV5-6 to TRBJ1-2; D not certain. Germline CDR1 SGHDT, CDR2 YYEEEE. This CDR3 has 14 amino acids. With 3 bases removed from V and 4 bases from J, the gap between germline ends came to 13 bases. In DNA, the CDR3 is TGTGCCAGCAGCTCGCCCGGAGGGCTCTATGGCTACACCTTC. Protein: CASSSPGGLYGYTF.

This clonotype came up many times. V usage is TRBV6-5 and J usage is TRBJ1-5; 9 bases agree with TRBD1. With 5 bases clipped from V and 4 bases from J, the junction kept 12 bases outside the gene matches. Germline values: CDR1 MNHEY, CDR2 SVGAGI. The CDR3 length is 17 residues. CDR3 sequence reads: CASSPPRLGQGNQPQHF. The CDR3 region has the DNA TGTGCCAGCAGTCCCCCGAGGCTTGGACAGGGGAATCAGCCCCAGCATTTT.

This clonotype was seen ten or more times. This chain uses TRBV7-2 with TRBJ2-5; weak D call: TRBD1 (6 bases). The V and J ends lost 5 bases and 4 bases respectively, with 11 bases between them. This CDR3 has 13 residues. In germline, CDR1 is SGHTA, CDR2 FQGNSA. The CDR3: CASSLQTGETQYF. DNA of the CDR3: TGTGCCAGCAGCCTCCAGACAGGAGAGACCCAGTACTTC.

This clonotype appeared many times. The V and J genes are TRBV6-5 and TRBJ2-7; 10 bases match TRBD2. The length of the CDR3 is 15 residues. CDR1 is MNHEY, CDR2 SVGAGI, per germline. With V trimmed by 6 bases and J by 4 bases, 9 bases remained unmatched. This CDR3 reads CASSSTSGIGYEQYF. The CDR3 nucleotides read TGTGCCAGCAGCTCCACTAGCGGGATTGGGTACGAGCAGTACTTC.

In its sample, this clonotype was seen many times. CDR3 region: CASDRGRGQETQYF. The CDR3 DNA reads as TGTGCCAGCGACAGGGGCCGGGGCCAAGAGACCCAGTACTTC. The chain joins TRBV2 to TRBJ2-5, with 8 bases fitting TRBD1. V was clipped by 8 bases and J by 1 base; unmatched bases: 6. The CDR3 is 14 amino acids. Germline V gene lookup returns CDR1 SNHLY and CDR2 FYNNEI.

This clonotype was counted at least ten times. V and J are TRBV18 and TRBJ2-2, with D perhaps matching TRBD1 (5 bases). Germline V gives CDR1 KGHSH, CDR2 LQKENI. V was trimmed by 0 bases and J by 1 base, leaving 6 bases between them. The CDR3 runs to 15 residues. The CDR3 bases are TGTGCCAGCTCACCACCGGGGCAGAACACCGGGGAGCTGTTTTTT. Amino acids: CASSPPGQNTGELFF. The whole variable domain, filled in from reference TRBV18 and TRBJ2-2, reads NAGVMQNPRHLVRRRGQEARLRCSPMKGHSHVYWYRQLPEEGLKFMVYLQKENIIDESGMPKERFSAEFPKEGPSILRIQQVVRGDSAAYFCASSPPGQNTGELFFGEGSRLTVL.

This clonotype was picked up many times. The chain joins TRBV11-2 to TRBJ2-7; 10 bases align to TRBD2. Germline loops: CDR1 SGHAT, CDR2 FQNNGV. The CDR3 is made up of 17 amino acids. V was clipped by 4 bases and J by 0 bases; unmatched bases: 9. CDR3 bases: TGTGCCAGCAGCTGGAGAATCCTAGCGGGAGCCTCCTACGAGCAGTACTTC. Protein sequence: CASSWRILAGASYEQYF. Filled out from reference TRBV11-2 and TRBJ2-7, the complete variable domain reads EAGVAQSPRYKIIEKRQSVAFWCNPISGHATLYWYQQILGQGPKLLIQFQNNGVVDDSQLPKDRFSAERLKGVDSTLKIQPAKLEDSAVYLCASSWRILAGASYEQYFGPGTRLTVT.

This clonotype appeared many times. This chain joins TRBV2 and TRBJ2-1; 9 nucleotides agree with TRBD2. The CDR3 loop spans 14 amino acids. CDR1 is SNHLY, CDR2 FYNNEI, per germline. V shed 3 bases, J shed 10 bases, and the junction held 7 bases outside the gene matches. The CDR3 DNA is TGTGCCAGCAGTGATTGGATAGCGGGAGCCGAGCAGTTCTTC. Translation: CASSDWIAGAEQFF.

The V call is TRBV3-1, the J call TRBJ2-5; 9 bases map to TRBD2. Trimming cost V 4 bases and J 3 bases; bases outside gene matches: 3. CDR3 size: 14 residues. From germline, CDR1 is LGHDT and CDR2 YNNKEL (reference sequence). The CDR3 loop reads CASSPGLAEETQYF. The DNA for the CDR3 is TGTGCCAGCAGCCCGGGACTAGCCGAAGAGACCCAGTACTTC.

This clonotype was seen many times. The chain couples TRBV4-1 to TRBJ1-2; D may be TRBD1 (5 bases). The CDR3 is 15 residues long. The germline CDR1 and CDR2 sequences are MGHRA and YSYEKL. V lost 3 bases to trimming and J lost 2 bases, with 13 bases between them. CDR3 loop: CASSQGPRTNYGYTF. The CDR3 nucleotides read TGCGCCAGCAGCCAGGGACCTCGAACGAACTATGGCTACACCTTC.

This clonotype was observed at least ten times. The rearrangement joins TRBV4-3 to TRBJ2-1; TRBD1 might be the D (6 bases). CDR3 length: 14 residues. The V end lost 0 bases, the J end lost 8 bases, and 11 bases lay between the germline ends. The germline gives CDR1 LGHNA, CDR2 YSLEER. CDR3 sequence reads: CASSQESRGDEQFF. CDR3 coding DNA: TGCGCCAGCAGCCAAGAGTCCAGGGGAGATGAGCAGTTCTTC.

This clonotype was counted a few times. J is TRBJ1-4 and V is TRBV11-2, with 7 bases lining up with TRBD1. The germline CDR1 and CDR2 sequences are SGHAT and FQNNGV. Trimming removed 5 bases from V and 6 bases from J; junction bases left unmatched: 6. The CDR3 runs to 14 residues. The CDR3, as DNA: TGTGCCAGCAGCCGTGACAGGGCGGATGAAAAACTGTTTTTT. Translating gives CASSRDRADEKLFF.